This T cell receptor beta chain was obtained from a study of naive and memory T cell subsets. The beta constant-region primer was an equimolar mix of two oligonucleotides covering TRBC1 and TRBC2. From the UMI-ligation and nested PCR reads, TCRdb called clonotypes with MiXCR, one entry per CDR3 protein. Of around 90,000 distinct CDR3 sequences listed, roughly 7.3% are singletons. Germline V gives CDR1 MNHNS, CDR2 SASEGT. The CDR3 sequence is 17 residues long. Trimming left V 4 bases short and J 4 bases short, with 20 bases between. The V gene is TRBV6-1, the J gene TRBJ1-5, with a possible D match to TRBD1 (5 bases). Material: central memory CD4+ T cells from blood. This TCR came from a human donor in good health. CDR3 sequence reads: CASSARASGLSNQPQHF. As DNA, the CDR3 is TGTGCCAGCAGTGCGCGCGCCTCAGGGTTATCGAATCAGCCCCAGCATTTT.